Following are 10 T cell receptor beta chains from one sample sequenced in a study of cytomegalovirus exposure and HLA in healthy donors. The PCR ran on 60 Vbeta and 13 Jbeta primers. TCRdb keeps only in-frame clones here, not all; method: immunoSEQ multiplex PCR. The table shows about 72,000 clones, with 65% to 80% occurring only once. Sequenced: PBMCs. The receptors here all came from a man aged 35 to 55 in good health and CMV-seropositive.

The chain has TRBV28 and TRBJ1-2, with D unresolved. The CDR3 covers 13 residues. The V gene lost 3 bases and the J gene lost 8 bases, with 13 bases spanning the gap. Germline lookup yields CDR1 MDHEN and CDR2 SYDVKM. The CDR3: CASSFGSGRGYTF. The CDR3 coding sequence is TGTGCCAGCAGTTTCGGGAGTGGAAGGGGCTACACCTTC.

This clone was observed a few times. The chain is built from TRBV5-1 and TRBJ2-2; D possibly corresponds to TRBD2 (6 bases). V lost 1 base to trimming and J lost 4 bases, with 20 bases between them. The CDR3 loop spans 18 amino acids. Germline-derived CDR1 and CDR2 are SGHRS and YFSETQ. The CDR3 spells CASSLMGLTRTPTGELFF. In DNA, the CDR3 is TGCGCCAGCAGCTTGATGGGACTCACTAGGACGCCCACCGGGGAGCTGTTTTTT.

The chain uses TRBV4-1 and TRBJ1-6; 10 bases are a match to TRBD1. The germline CDR1 and CDR2 sequences are MGHRA and YSYEKL. The CDR3 extends over 14 amino acids. V shed 4 bases and J 10 bases; nucleotides not matched to a gene: 4. CDR3 in amino acids: CASSLGQGTSPLHF. The CDR3 bases are TGCGCCAGCAGCCTGGGACAGGGGACGTCACCCCTCCACTTT.

This chain links TRBV4-3 with TRBJ2-1; 10 bases agree with TRBD2. CDR3 length equals 16 residues. CDR1 is LGHNA, CDR2 YSLEER, per germline. V shed 1 base and J 8 bases; nucleotides not matched to a gene: 8. CDR3 protein: CASSQAPSGGGYEQFF. CDR3 nucleotides: TGCGCCAGCAGCCAAGCCCCTAGCGGGGGCGGCTATGAGCAGTTCTTC.

The V gene is TRBV7-9, the J gene TRBJ1-4; a weak D match, TRBD1 (5 bases). V lost 1 base and J lost 3, with 12 bases in between. Germline V lookup: CDR1 SEHNR, CDR2 FQNEAQ (reference sequence). CDR3 length: 16 amino acids. CDR3 coding DNA: TGTGCCAGCAGCTTAGTGGGGCGTGGGGCTAATGAAAAACTGTTTTTT. As protein: CASSLVGRGANEKLFF. The full variable domain, in which reference TRBV7-9 and TRBJ1-4 provide the parts outside the CDR3, is DTGVSQNPRHKITKRGQNVTFRCDPISEHNRLYWYRQTLGQGPEFLTYFQNEAQLEKSRLLSDRFSAERPKGSFSTLEIQRTEQGDSAMYLCASSLVGRGANEKLFFGSGTQLSVL.

The V and J genes are TRBV6-1 and TRBJ2-7; 8 bases fit TRBD2. With V trimmed by 2 bases and J by 5 bases, 14 bases remained unmatched. This CDR3 is built from 17 residues. Germline V gene sequence: CDR1 MNHNS, CDR2 SASEGT. The CDR3 nucleotides are TGTGCCAGCAGTGAAATCGGGGGCGCGGGAGGAAGGAACGAGCAGTACTTC. Its translation: CASSEIGGAGGRNEQYF.

This clone appeared a single time. The V and J genes are TRBV9 and TRBJ1-2, with a possible D match to TRBD1 (6 bases). The CDR3 has 15 residues. V lost 2 bases to trimming and J lost 4 bases, with 15 bases between them. Germline-derived CDR1 and CDR2 are SGDLS and YYNGEE. CDR3 sequence reads: CASSVQGEGGYGYTF. The CDR3 nucleotides read TGTGCCAGCAGCGTCCAAGGGGAAGGGGGCTATGGCTACACCTTC.

The J gene is TRBJ2-1, the V gene TRBV5-8; 8 bases line up with TRBD1. Germline CDR1 and CDR2: SGHTS and YDEGEE. The CDR3 spans 15 residues. The junction had 11 bases not matched to a gene; V was cut back by 4 bases and J by 8 bases. The DNA of the CDR3 is TGTGCCAGCAGCCTATCGGACAGGGATTTCCATGAGCAGTTCTTC. It codes for CASSLSDRDFHEQFF. The full variable domain, rest sourced from reference TRBV5-8 and TRBJ2-1, is EAGVTQSPTHLIKTRGQQATLRCSPISGHTSVYWYQQALGLGLQFLLWYDEGEERNRGNFPPRFSGRQFPNYSSELNVNALELEDSALYLCASSLSDRDFHEQFFGPGTRLTVL.

This chain connects TRBV7-9 to TRBJ1-3, with a weak D call TRBD1 (5 bases). Trimming left V 5 bases short and J 2 bases short, with 10 bases between. Germline lookup yields CDR1 SEHNR and CDR2 FQNEAQ (reference sequence). The CDR3 totals 14 residues. The CDR3 DNA reads TGTGCCAGCAGCCCTCCAGGGCCTGGAAACACCATATATTTT. As protein: CASSPPGPGNTIYF.

This sequence joins TRBV7-8 and TRBJ1-4; 7 positions match TRBD1. The CDR3 has 16 residues. The germline V gene has CDR1 SGHVS and CDR2 FQNEAQ. Trimming took 1 base from V and 4 from J; bases not matched to a gene: 6. CDR3 protein: CASSLGQGTINEKLFF. The CDR3 nucleotides read TGTGCCAGCAGCTTAGGACAGGGCACTATTAATGAAAAACTGTTTTTT.